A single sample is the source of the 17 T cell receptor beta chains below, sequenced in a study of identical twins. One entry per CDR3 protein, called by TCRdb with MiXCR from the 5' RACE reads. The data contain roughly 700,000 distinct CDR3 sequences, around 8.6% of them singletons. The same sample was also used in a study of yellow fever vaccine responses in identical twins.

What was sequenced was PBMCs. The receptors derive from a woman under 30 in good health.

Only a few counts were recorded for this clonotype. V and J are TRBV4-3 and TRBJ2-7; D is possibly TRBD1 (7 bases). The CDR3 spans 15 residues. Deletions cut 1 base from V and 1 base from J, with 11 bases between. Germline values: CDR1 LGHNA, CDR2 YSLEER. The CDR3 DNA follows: TGCGCCAGCAGCCAAGCGACAGGGAGGTCCTACGAGCAGTACTTC. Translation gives CASSQATGRSYEQYF.

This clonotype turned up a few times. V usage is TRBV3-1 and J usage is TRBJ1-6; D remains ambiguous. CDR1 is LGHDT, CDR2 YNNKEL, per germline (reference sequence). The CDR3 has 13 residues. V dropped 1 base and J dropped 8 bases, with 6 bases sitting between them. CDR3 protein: CASSQAKDSPLHF. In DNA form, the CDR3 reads TGTGCCAGCAGCCAAGCCAAGGATTCACCCCTCCACTTT.

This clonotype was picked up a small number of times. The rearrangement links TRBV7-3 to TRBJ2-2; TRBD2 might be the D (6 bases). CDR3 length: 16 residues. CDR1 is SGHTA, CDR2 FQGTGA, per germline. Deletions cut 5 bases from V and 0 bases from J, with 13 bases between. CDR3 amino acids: CASSPQGLPNTGELFF. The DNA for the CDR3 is TGTGCCAGCAGCCCCCAGGGACTCCCGAACACCGGGGAGCTGTTTTTT.

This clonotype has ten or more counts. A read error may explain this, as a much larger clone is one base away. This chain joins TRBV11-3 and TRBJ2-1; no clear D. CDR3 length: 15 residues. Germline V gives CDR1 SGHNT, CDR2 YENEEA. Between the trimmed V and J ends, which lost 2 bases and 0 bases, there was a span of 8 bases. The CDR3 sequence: CASSLSRSSYNEQFF. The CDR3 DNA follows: TGTGCCAGCAGCTTAAGCAGGAGCTCCTACAATGAGCAGTTCTTC. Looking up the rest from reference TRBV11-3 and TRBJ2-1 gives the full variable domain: EAGVVQSPRYKIIEKKQPVAFWCNPISGHNTLYWYLQNLGQGPELLIRYENEEAVDDSQLPKDRFSAERLKGVDSTLKIQPAELGDSAVYLCASSLSRSSYNEQFFGPGTRLTVL.

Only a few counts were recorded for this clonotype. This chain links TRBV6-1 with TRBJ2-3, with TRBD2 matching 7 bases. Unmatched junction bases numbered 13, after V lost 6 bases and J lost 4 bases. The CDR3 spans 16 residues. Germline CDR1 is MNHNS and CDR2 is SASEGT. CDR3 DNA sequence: TGTGCCAGCAGGATACTAGCGCACTCGGGGGCAGATACGCAGTATTTT. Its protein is CASRILAHSGADTQYF.

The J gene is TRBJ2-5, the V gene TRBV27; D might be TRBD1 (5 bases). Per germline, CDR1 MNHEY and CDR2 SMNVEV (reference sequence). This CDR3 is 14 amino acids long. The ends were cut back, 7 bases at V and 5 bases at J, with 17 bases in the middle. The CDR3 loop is CASTPVGVEETQYF. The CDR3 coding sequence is TGTGCCAGCACCCCAGTAGGGGTAGAGGAGACCCAGTACTTC.

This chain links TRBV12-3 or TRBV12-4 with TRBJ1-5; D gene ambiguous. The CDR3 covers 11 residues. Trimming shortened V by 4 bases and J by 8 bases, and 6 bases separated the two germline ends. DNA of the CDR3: TGTGCCAGCAGTTCCGGTGAGCCCCAGCATTTT. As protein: CASSSGEPQHF.

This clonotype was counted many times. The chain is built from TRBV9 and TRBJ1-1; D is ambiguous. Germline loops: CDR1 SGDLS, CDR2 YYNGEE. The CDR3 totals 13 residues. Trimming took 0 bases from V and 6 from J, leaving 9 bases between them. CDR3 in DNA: TGTGCCAGCAGCGTAGGGGTAGACTCTGAAGCTTTCTTT. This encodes CASSVGVDSEAFF.

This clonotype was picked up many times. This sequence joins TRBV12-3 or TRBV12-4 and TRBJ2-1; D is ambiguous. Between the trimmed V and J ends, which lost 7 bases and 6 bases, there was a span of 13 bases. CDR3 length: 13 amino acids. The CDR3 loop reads CASIPDGRNEQFF. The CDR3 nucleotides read TGTGCCAGCATCCCCGACGGTCGCAATGAGCAGTTCTTC.

The CDR3 sequence is CASSLLTSGTDEQYF. Written as DNA, the CDR3 is TGTGCCAGCAGCCTCTTGACTAGCGGGACAGACGAGCAGTACTTC. The chain employs TRBV6-1 and TRBJ2-7, with 11 bases that match TRBD2. Germline assignment: CDR1 MNHNS and CDR2 SASEGT. CDR3 length: 15 residues. V shed 6 bases, J shed 5 bases, and the junction held 9 bases outside the gene matches.

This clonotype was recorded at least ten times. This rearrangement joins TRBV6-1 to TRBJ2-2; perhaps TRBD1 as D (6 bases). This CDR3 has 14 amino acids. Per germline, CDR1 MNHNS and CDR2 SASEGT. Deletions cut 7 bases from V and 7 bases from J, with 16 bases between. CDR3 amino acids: CASTITGFGGELFF. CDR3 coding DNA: TGTGCCAGCACAATCACAGGGTTCGGCGGGGAGCTGTTTTTT.

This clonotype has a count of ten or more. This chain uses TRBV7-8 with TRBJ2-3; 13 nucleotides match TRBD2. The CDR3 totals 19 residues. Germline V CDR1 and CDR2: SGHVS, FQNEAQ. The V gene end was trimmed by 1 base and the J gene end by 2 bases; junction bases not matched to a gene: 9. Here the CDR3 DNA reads TGTGCCAGCAGCTTAGTAGTAGAGGGACTAGCGGGACCCACAGATACGCAGTATTTT. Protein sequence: CASSLVVEGLAGPTDTQYF.

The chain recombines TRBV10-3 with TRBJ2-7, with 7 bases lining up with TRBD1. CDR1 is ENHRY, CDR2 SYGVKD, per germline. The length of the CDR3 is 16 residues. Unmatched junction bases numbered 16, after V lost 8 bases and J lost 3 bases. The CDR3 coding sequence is TGTGCCATCCGAAGGTTTGACAGGGTGGAGGACTACGAGCAGTACTTC. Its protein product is CAIRRFDRVEDYEQYF.

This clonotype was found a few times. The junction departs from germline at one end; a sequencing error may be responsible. The DNA for the CDR3 is TGCGCCAGCAGCCAAGGGTTTGGGGGCTTGTCTTATCACCCCTTC. Its translation: CASSQGFGGLSYHPF. The V gene is TRBV4-1, the J gene TRBJ1-2, with D perhaps matching TRBD1 (6 bases). Germline V gives CDR1 MGHRA, CDR2 YSYEKL. This CDR3 contains 15 residues.

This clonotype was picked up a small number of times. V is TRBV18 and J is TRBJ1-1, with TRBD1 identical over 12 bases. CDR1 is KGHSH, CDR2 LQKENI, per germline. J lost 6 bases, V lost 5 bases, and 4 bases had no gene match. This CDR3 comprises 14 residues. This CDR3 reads CASSSGQGAAEAFF. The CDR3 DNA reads TGTGCCAGCTCATCGGGACAGGGGGCCGCTGAAGCTTTCTTT.

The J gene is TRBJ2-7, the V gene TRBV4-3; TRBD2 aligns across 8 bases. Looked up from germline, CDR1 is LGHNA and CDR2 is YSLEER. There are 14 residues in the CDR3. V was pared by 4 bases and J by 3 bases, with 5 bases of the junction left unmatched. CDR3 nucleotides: TGCGCCAGCAGCCCCGGGACTAGAGGCTACGAGCAGTACTTC. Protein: CASSPGTRGYEQYF.

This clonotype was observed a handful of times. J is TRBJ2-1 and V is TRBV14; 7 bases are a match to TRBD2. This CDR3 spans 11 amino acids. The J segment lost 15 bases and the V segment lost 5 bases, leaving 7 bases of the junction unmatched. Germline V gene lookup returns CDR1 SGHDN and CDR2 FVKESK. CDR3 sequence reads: CASSTTTSMFF. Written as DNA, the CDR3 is TGTGCCAGCAGCACCACGACTAGCATGTTCTTC.